The 3 T cell receptor beta chains listed next were all sequenced from one sample in a study of shared clonotypes between healthy human individuals. This table comes from immunoSEQ multiplex PCR, and its TCRdb copy is limited to in-frame clones, with some not included. The sample includes hundreds of thousands of clones, around 67% seen only once; the top ten take about 10%. Sequencing was done on a sample of memory CD4+ T cells sorted from blood. Sample subset: CD45RA-negative fraction. The receptor source for this set is a man younger than 40 in good health.

This chain connects TRBV5-1 to TRBJ1-3; D is undetermined. The V end was cut by 9 bases, the J end by 3 bases, with 13 bases between. The germline V gene has CDR1 SGHRS and CDR2 YFSETQ. The CDR3 is 13 amino acids. The CDR3 sequence is CATGEEGGNTIYF. CDR3 sequence (DNA): TGCGCCACCGGGGAAGAGGGTGGAAACACCATATATTTT.

On this clone: Additional DNA sequences in this sample encode the identical CDR3. The chain couples TRBV4-2 to TRBJ2-5; D is unresolved. Trimming pared 0 bases from V and 4 bases from J, leaving 3 bases between. The CDR3 sequence is 12 residues long. From germline, CDR1 is LGHNA and CDR2 YNFKEQ. CDR3 DNA sequence: TGTGCCAGCAGCCAAGAAGGAGAGACCCAGTACTTC. Translation: CASSQEGETQYF.

The genes are TRBV29-1 and TRBJ2-1; TRBD1 or TRBD2 may be the D gene (5 bases each). The V end lost 6 bases, the J end lost 0 bases, and 12 bases lay between the germline ends. CDR1 and CDR2 from the germline V gene are SQVTM and ANQGSEA. The CDR3 length is 14 residues. The CDR3 nucleotides are TGCAGCGTGGACGGGGCCAGCTCCTACAATGAGCAGTTCTTC. This sequence encodes CSVDGASSYNEQFF.